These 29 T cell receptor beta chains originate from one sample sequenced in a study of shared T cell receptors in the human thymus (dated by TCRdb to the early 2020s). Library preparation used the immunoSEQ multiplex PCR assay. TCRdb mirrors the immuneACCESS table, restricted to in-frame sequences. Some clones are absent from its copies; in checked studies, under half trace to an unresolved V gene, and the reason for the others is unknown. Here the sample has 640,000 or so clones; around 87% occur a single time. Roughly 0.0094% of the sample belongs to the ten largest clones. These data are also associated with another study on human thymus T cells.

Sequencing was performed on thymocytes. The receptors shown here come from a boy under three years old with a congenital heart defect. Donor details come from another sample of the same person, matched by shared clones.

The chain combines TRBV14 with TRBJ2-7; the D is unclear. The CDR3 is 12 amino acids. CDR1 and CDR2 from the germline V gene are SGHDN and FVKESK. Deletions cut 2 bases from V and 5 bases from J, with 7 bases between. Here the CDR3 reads CASSQFFDEQYF. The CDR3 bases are TGTGCCAGCAGCCAATTCTTCGACGAGCAGTACTTC.

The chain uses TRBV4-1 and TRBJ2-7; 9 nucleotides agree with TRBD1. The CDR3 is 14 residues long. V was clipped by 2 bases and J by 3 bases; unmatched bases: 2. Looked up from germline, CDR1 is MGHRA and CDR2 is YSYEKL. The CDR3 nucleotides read TGCGCCAGCAGCCAATACAGGGGGCTCTACGAGCAGTACTTC. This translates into CASSQYRGLYEQYF.

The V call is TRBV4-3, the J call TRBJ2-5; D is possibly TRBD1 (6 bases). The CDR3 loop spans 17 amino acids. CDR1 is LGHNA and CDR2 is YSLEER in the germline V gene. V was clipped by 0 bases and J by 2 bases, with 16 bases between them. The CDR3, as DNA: TGCGCCAGCAGCCAAGACCCCAAAAAGGGGGAGCAAGAGACCCAGTACTTC. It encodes CASSQDPKKGEQETQYF.

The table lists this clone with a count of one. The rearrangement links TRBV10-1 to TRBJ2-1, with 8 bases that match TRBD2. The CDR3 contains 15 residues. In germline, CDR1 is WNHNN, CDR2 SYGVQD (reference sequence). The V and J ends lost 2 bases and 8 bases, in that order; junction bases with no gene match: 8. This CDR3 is CASSEGSGICDEQFF. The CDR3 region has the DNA TGCGCCAGCAGTGAGGGTAGCGGGATCTGCGATGAGCAGTTCTTC.

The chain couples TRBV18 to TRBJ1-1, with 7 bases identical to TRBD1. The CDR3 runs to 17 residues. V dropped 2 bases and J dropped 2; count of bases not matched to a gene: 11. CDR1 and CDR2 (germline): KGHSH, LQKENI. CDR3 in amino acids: CASSPKIGGQTNTEAFF. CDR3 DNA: TGTGCCAGCTCACCAAAAATTGGGGGACAGACTAACACTGAAGCTTTCTTT.

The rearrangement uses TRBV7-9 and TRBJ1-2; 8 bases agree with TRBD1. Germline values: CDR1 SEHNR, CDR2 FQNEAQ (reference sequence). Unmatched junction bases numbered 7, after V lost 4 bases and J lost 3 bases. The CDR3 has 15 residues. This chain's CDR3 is CASSSRPRGHYGYTF. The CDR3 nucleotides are TGTGCCAGCAGCTCCCGCCCCAGGGGGCACTATGGCTACACCTTC. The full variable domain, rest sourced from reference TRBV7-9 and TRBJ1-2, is DTGVSQNPRHKITKRGQNVTFRCDPISEHNRLYWYRQTLGQGPEFLTYFQNEAQLEKSRLLSDRFSAERPKGSFSTLEIQRTEQGDSAMYLCASSSRPRGHYGYTFGSGTRLTVV.

The CDR3 DNA is TGCAGCGTCGAGCACACCGGGCCTCGGGGGGAGACCCAGTACTTC. This encodes CSVEHTGPRGETQYF. The chain couples TRBV29-1 to TRBJ2-5; TRBD2 might be the D (6 bases). There are 15 residues in the CDR3. Between the trimmed V and J ends, which lost 6 bases and 5 bases, there was a span of 22 bases. Germline V gives CDR1 SQVTM, CDR2 ANQGSEA.

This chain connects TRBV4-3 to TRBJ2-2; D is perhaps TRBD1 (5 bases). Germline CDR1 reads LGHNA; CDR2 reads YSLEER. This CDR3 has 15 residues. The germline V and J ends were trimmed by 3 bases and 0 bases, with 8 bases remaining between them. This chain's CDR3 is CASSQKGTNTGELFF. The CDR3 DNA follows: TGCGCCAGCAGCCAGAAGGGGACGAACACCGGGGAGCTGTTTTTT.

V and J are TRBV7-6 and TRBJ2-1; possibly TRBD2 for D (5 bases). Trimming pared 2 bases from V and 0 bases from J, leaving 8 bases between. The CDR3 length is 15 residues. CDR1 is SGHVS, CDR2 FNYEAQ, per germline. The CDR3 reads CASSLSGASYNEQFF. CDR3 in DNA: TGTGCCAGCAGCTTAAGCGGAGCCTCCTACAATGAGCAGTTCTTC.

The CDR3 coding sequence is TGTGCCAGCAGTTTACCGGAACAGGGGCGCCGCTCCTACGAGCAGTACTTC. Amino acids: CASSLPEQGRRSYEQYF. The chain carries TRBV28 and TRBJ2-7; TRBD1 agrees at 7 bases. V shed 2 bases and J 0 bases; nucleotides not matched to a gene: 10. The CDR3 runs 17 residues. From germline, CDR1 is MDHEN and CDR2 SYDVKM.

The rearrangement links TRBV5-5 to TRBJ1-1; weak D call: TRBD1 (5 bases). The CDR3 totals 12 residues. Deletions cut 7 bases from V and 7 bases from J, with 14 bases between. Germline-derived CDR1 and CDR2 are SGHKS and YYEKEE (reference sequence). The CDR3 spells CASGGGGREAFF. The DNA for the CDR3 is TGTGCCAGCGGGGGGGGAGGCCGTGAAGCTTTCTTT.

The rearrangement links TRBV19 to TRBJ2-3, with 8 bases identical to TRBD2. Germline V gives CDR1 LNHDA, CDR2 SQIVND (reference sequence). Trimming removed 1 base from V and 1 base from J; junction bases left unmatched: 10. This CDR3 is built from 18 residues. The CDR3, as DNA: TGTGCCAGTAGTATAGTAAAGGCGGGGGGATCGGGCACAGATACGCAGTATTTT. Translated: CASSIVKAGGSGTDTQYF.

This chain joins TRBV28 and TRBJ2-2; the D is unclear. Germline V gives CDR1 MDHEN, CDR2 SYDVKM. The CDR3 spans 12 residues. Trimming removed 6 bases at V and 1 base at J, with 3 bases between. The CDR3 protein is CASRRNTGELFF. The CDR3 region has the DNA TGTGCCAGCAGGAGGAACACCGGGGAGCTGTTTTTT.

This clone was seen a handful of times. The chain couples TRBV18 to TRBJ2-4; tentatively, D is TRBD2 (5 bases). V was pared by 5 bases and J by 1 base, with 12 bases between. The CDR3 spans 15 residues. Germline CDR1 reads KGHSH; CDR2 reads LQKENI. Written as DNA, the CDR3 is TGTGCCAGCTCAAGTATTAGGGAGGCCAAAAACATTCAGTACTTC. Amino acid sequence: CASSSIREAKNIQYF.

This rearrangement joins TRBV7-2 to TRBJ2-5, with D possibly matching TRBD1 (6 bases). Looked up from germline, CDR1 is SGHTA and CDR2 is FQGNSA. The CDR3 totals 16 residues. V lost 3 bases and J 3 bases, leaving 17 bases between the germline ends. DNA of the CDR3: TGTGCCAGCAGCTTTACCCGGGACAAGACCAAAGAGACCCAGTACTTC. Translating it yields CASSFTRDKTKETQYF.

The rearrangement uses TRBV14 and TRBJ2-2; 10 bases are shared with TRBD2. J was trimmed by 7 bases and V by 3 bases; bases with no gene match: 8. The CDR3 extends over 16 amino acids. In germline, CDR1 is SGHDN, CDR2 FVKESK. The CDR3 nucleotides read TGTGCCAGCAGCCATCCTACTAGCGGGAATTTCGGGGAGCTGTTTTTT. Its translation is CASSHPTSGNFGELFF.

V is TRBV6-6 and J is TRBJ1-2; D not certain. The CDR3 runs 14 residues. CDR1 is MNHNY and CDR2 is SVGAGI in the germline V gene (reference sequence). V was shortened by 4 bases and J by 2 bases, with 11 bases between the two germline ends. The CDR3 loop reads CASSSNPGNYGYTF. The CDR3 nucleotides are TGTGCCAGCAGTTCTAATCCGGGAAACTATGGCTACACCTTC.

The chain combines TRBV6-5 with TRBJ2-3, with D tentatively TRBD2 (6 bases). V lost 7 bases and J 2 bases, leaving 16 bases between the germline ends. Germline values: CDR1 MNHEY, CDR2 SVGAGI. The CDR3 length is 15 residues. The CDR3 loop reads CASNESPGDTDTQYF. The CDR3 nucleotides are TGTGCCAGCAATGAGTCGCCGGGAGACACAGATACGCAGTATTTT.

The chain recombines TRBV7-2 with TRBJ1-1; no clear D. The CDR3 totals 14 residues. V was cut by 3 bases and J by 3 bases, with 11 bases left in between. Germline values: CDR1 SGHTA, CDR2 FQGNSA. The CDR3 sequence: CASSFRWRDTEAFF. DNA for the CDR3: TGTGCCAGCAGCTTTAGGTGGAGGGACACTGAAGCTTTCTTT.

The CDR3 DNA reads as TGTGCCAGCAGCCCCGGGACTAGCGGCCACAATGAGCAGTTCTTC. Amino acid sequence: CASSPGTSGHNEQFF. This chain links TRBV6-4 with TRBJ2-1; TRBD2 matches 11 bases. CDR1 and CDR2 (germline): MRHNA, SNTAGT. The CDR3 sequence is 15 residues long. V gave up 6 bases and J gave up 5 bases; unmatched junction bases: 6.

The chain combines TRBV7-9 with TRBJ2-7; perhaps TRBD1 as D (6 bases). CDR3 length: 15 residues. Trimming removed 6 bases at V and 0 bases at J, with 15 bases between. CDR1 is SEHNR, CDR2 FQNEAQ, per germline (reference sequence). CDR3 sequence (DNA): TGTGCCAGCAGGGAGGACAGCGCCGCCTCCTACGAGCAGTACTTC. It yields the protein CASREDSAASYEQYF.

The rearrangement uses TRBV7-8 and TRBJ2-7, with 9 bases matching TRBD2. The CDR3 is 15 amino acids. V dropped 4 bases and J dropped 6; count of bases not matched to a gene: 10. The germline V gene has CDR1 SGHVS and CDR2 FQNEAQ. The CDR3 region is CASSSPPAGGREQYF. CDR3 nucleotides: TGTGCCAGCAGCTCCCCTCCCGCGGGAGGGCGCGAGCAGTACTTC.

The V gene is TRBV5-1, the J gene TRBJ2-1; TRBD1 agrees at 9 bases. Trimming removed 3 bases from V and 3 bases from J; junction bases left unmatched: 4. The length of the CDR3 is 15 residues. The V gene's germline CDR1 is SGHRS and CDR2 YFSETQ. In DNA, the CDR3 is TGCGCCAGCAGCTGGCCGACAGGGGGCTACAATGAGCAGTTCTTC. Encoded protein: CASSWPTGGYNEQFF.

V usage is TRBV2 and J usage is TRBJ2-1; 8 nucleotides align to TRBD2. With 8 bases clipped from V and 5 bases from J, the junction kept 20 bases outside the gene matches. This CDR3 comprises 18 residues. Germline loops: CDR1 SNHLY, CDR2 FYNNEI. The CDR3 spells CASGGRVAGYGLDNEQFF. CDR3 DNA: TGTGCCAGCGGGGGGAGGGTAGCGGGATATGGTCTCGACAATGAGCAGTTCTTC.

The CDR3 DNA reads as TGTGCCAGCAGTGTTTCGGTGGACAGTGAAGTAGAGGAGCTGTTTTTT. Residues: CASSVSVDSEVEELFF. The rearrangement joins TRBV2 to TRBJ2-2; D perhaps matches TRBD1 (6 bases). From germline, CDR1 is SNHLY and CDR2 FYNNEI. The CDR3 totals 16 residues. Trimming stripped 4 bases from V and 10 bases from J, with 22 bases between.

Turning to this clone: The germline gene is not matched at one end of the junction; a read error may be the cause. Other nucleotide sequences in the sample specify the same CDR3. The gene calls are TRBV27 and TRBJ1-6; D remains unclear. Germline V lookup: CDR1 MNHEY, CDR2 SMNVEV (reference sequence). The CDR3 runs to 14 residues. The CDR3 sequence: CASREGTYNSPLHF. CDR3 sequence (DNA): TGTGCCAGCAGAGAGGGAACCTATAATTCCCCCCTCCACTTT.

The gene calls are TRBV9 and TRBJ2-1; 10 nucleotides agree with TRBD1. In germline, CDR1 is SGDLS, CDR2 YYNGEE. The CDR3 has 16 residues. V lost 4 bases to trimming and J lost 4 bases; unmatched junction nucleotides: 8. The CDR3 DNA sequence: TGTGCCAGCAGCCTTAGACAGGGGGCGTCTTACAATGAGCAGTTCTTC. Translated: CASSLRQGASYNEQFF.

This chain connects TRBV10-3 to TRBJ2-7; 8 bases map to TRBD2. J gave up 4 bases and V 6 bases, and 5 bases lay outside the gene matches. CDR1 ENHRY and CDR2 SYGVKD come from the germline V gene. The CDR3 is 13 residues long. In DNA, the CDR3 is TGTGCCATCAGCCTCGGACTAGCTTACGAGCAGTACTTC. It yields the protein CAISLGLAYEQYF.

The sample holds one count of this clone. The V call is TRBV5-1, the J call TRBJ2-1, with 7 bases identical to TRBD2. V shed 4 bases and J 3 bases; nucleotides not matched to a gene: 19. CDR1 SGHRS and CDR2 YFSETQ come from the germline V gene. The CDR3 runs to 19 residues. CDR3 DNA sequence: TGCGCCAGCAGCACACCTAGGATCCGGGGCGGGGGAAACTACAATGAGCAGTTCTTC. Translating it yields CASSTPRIRGGGNYNEQFF. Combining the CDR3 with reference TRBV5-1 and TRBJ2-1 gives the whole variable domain KAGVTQTPRYLIKTRGQQVTLSCSPISGHRSVSWYQQTPGQGLQFLFEYFSETQRNKGNFPGRFSGRQFSNSRSEMNVSTLELGDSALYLCASSTPRIRGGGNYNEQFFGPGTRLTVL.